One and the same sample provided the 32 T cell receptor beta chains below, sequenced in a study of shared clonotypes between healthy human individuals. TCRdb's table, derived via immunoSEQ multiplex PCR, lists solely in-frame clones and lacks some. This table holds approximately 640,000 clones, 90% found once. Sequenced input: memory CD8+ T cells from PBMCs. Subset here: CD45RO+ cells pooled with CCR7-negative TemRA cells. The source is a man aged 18 to 29 in good health. Some clones in this sample may be carry-over from other donors' samples.

This sequence joins TRBV15 and TRBJ2-2; 9 bases match TRBD1. The CDR3 consists of 16 residues. Germline CDR1 and CDR2: LNHNV and YYDKDF (reference sequence). V was pared by 8 bases and J by 6 bases, with 13 bases of the junction left unmatched. CDR3 sequence: CATEVDSDRGAGELFF. The CDR3 DNA sequence: TGTGCCACCGAAGTAGACTCAGACAGGGGGGCCGGGGAGCTGTTTTTT.

The rearrangement joins TRBV19 to TRBJ1-5; 7 bases match TRBD1. Per the germline V gene, CDR1 is LNHDA and CDR2 is SQIVND (reference sequence). The CDR3 contains 15 residues. The trim removed 6 bases at V and 1 base at J, leaving 6 bases unmatched. The CDR3 loop reads CASRRSRGSNQPQHF. The CDR3 nucleotides read TGTGCCAGTAGAAGGAGCAGGGGGAGCAATCAGCCCCAGCATTTT. The full variable domain, its missing parts supplied by reference TRBV19 and TRBJ1-5, is DGGITQSPKYLFRKEGQNVTLSCEQNLNHDAMYWYRQDPGQGLRLIYYSQIVNDFQKGDIAEGYSVSREKKESFPLTVTSAQKNPTAFYLCASRRSRGSNQPQHFGDGTRLSIL.

The sample holds one count of this clone. This sequence joins TRBV7-9 and TRBJ2-5, with D possibly TRBD1 on 5 matching bases. Germline V gene data show CDR1 as SEHNR and CDR2 as FQNEAQ (reference sequence). CDR3 length: 14 residues. The V and J ends lost 9 bases and 3 bases respectively, with 17 bases between them. CDR3 DNA: TGTGCCAGTACGCCGCCGGACACCGAAGAGACCCAGTACTTC. It is translated as CASTPPDTEETQYF. The full variable domain, rest sourced from reference TRBV7-9 and TRBJ2-5, is DTGVSQNPRHKITKRGQNVTFRCDPISEHNRLYWYRQTLGQGPEFLTYFQNEAQLEKSRLLSDRFSAERPKGSFSTLEIQRTEQGDSAMYLCASTPPDTEETQYFGPGTRLLVL.

The rearrangement uses TRBV11-2 and TRBJ2-7, with D possibly matching TRBD2 (6 bases). The CDR3 runs 14 residues. Trimming took 5 bases from V and 2 from J, leaving 13 bases between them. Germline CDR1 reads SGHAT; CDR2 reads FQNNGV. Here the CDR3 reads CASSGSGSTYEQYF. CDR3 nucleotide sequence: TGTGCCAGCAGCGGGTCCGGGAGTACCTACGAGCAGTACTTC.

The chain couples TRBV19 to TRBJ2-1; 15 nucleotides match TRBD2. Per the germline V gene, CDR1 is LNHDA and CDR2 is SQIVND (reference sequence). The V and J ends lost 7 bases and 6 bases, in that order; junction bases with no gene match: 4. The CDR3 runs 15 residues. The CDR3 loop reads CASTRTSGRANEQFF. The CDR3 region has the DNA TGTGCCAGTACCAGGACTAGCGGGAGGGCCAATGAGCAGTTCTTC.

The rearrangement uses TRBV6-5 and TRBJ2-3; 10 nucleotides line up with TRBD2. Germline V gives CDR1 MNHEY, CDR2 SVGAGI. This CDR3 has 15 residues. J gave up 2 bases and V 6 bases, and 5 bases lay outside the gene matches. This CDR3 is CASSRTSGITDTQYF. The CDR3, as DNA: TGTGCCAGCAGCCGAACTAGCGGGATCACAGATACGCAGTATTTT.

V and J are TRBV7-9 and TRBJ2-3; TRBD1 is a possible D gene (5 bases). CDR3 length equals 13 residues. Per germline, CDR1 SEHNR and CDR2 FQNEAQ (reference sequence). V was pared by 4 bases and J by 8 bases, with 13 bases between. CDR3 loop: CASSWVGQATQYF. CDR3 nucleotide sequence: TGTGCCAGCAGCTGGGTGGGGCAGGCTACGCAGTATTTT.

Notes on this clone: Within the sample, other DNA sequences also encode this same CDR3. The CDR3 sequence: CASSPPGQSYEQYF. The CDR3 coding sequence is TGTGCCAGCAGCCCCCCGGGACAGAGCTACGAGCAGTACTTC. The chain is built from TRBV13 and TRBJ2-7; TRBD1 matches 7 bases. The CDR3 extends over 14 amino acids. CDR1 and CDR2 from the germline V gene are PRHDT and FYEKMQ (reference sequence). V shed 5 bases, J shed 3 bases, and the junction held 7 bases outside the gene matches.

The chain is built from TRBV2 and TRBJ2-1, with a possible D match to TRBD2 (6 bases). Germline V gene lookup returns CDR1 SNHLY and CDR2 FYNNEI. The CDR3 sequence is 16 residues long. Trimming took off 1 base at V and 3 bases at J, with 13 bases between the two ends. The CDR3 here is CASSEGTTPGYNEQFF. Here the CDR3 DNA reads TGTGCCAGCAGTGAAGGGACTACCCCAGGCTACAATGAGCAGTTCTTC.

In this sample, this clone turned up once. V is TRBV4-1 and J is TRBJ1-1, with a tentative D call TRBD1 (6 bases). V was clipped by 1 base and J by 2 bases, with 23 bases between them. Germline V gene sequence: CDR1 MGHRA, CDR2 YSYEKL. The CDR3 is made up of 19 amino acids. As DNA, the CDR3 is TGCGCCAGCAGCCAAGCTGAGAAACAGGGACATAACAGAAACACTGAAGCTTTCTTT. This codes for CASSQAEKQGHNRNTEAFF.

The chain links TRBV7-9 to TRBJ2-7, with 11 nucleotides matching TRBD1. Trimming at V came to 4 bases and at J to 6 bases, leaving 14 bases not matched to a gene. The CDR3 contains 17 residues. Germline assignment: CDR1 SEHNR and CDR2 FQNEAQ (reference sequence). CDR3 amino acids: CASSSETSGQGAAEQYF. The CDR3 bases are TGTGCCAGCAGCTCGGAGACCTCCGGACAGGGGGCCGCCGAGCAGTACTTC.

This sequence joins TRBV5-6 and TRBJ2-4, with D possibly being TRBD1 or TRBD2 (5 bases each). From germline, CDR1 is SGHDT and CDR2 YYEEEE. The CDR3 runs to 15 residues. V lost 0 bases and J lost 0, with 7 bases in between. CDR3 residues: CASSLAGLAKNIQYF. The CDR3 bases are TGTGCCAGCAGCTTGGCGGGGCTAGCCAAAAACATTCAGTACTTC. The complete variable domain, with remaining parts taken from reference TRBV5-6 and TRBJ2-4, reads DAGVTQSPTHLIKTRGQQVTLRCSPKSGHDTVSWYQQALGQGPQFIFQYYEEEERQRGNFPDRFSGHQFPNYSSELNVNALLLGDSALYLCASSLAGLAKNIQYFGAGTRLSVL.

This clone was picked up one time. This chain links TRBV7-6 with TRBJ1-1, with TRBD1 matching 7 bases. Per the germline V gene, CDR1 is SGHVS and CDR2 is FNYEAQ. After removal of 5 bases from V and 1 base from J, the junction contained 13 bases not matched to a gene. This CDR3 has 17 amino acids. Here the CDR3 reads CASSAGQPGATNTEAFF. In nucleotides, the CDR3 is TGTGCCAGCAGCGCGGGACAGCCCGGAGCTACGAACACTGAAGCTTTCTTT.

The chain joins TRBV14 to TRBJ2-3; D is uncertain. V lost 4 bases and J 4 bases, leaving 15 bases between the germline ends. CDR1 and CDR2 (germline): SGHDN, FVKESK. The CDR3 contains 15 residues. CDR3 bases: TGTGCCAGCAGCCGACGAGAGAGCTTGCCAGATACGCAGTATTTT. The encoded protein is CASSRRESLPDTQYF.

This clone was observed once. The rearrangement uses TRBV28 and TRBJ2-7; D gene ambiguous. This CDR3 has 16 residues. The V end was cut by 3 bases, the J end by 5 bases, with 20 bases between. Looked up from germline, CDR1 is MDHEN and CDR2 is SYDVKM. The CDR3 region is CASSLSFAGGSDEQYF. The CDR3, as DNA: TGTGCCAGCAGTTTGAGCTTCGCAGGCGGTTCGGACGAGCAGTACTTC. Looking up the rest from reference TRBV28 and TRBJ2-7 gives the full variable domain: DVKVTQSSRYLVKRTGEKVFLECVQDMDHENMFWYRQDPGLGLRLIYFSYDVKMKEKGDIPEGYSVSREKKERFSLILESASTNQTSMYLCASSLSFAGGSDEQYFGPGTRLTVT.

The chain is built from TRBV5-1 and TRBJ1-2; 9 bases are a match to TRBD1. From germline, CDR1 is SGHRS and CDR2 YFSETQ. V shed 2 bases, J shed 0 bases, and the junction held 8 bases outside the gene matches. This CDR3 is 17 amino acids long. CDR3 loop: CASSFQGQGASNYGYTF. As DNA, the CDR3 is TGCGCCAGCAGCTTCCAGGGACAGGGTGCTTCTAACTATGGCTACACCTTC.

The chain carries TRBV6-1 and TRBJ1-1; D unresolved. CDR1 and CDR2 (germline): MNHNS, SASEGT. This CDR3 spans 16 amino acids. V dropped 3 bases and J dropped 1 base, with 15 bases sitting between them. For the CDR3, the DNA is TGTGCCAGCAGTGACTTAGTGTTGGTAAAGAACACTGAAGCTTTCTTT. Translated: CASSDLVLVKNTEAFF.

The chain has TRBV10-3 and TRBJ2-1, with TRBD2 identical over 11 bases. Trimming removed 8 bases from V and 8 bases from J; junction bases left unmatched: 8. Germline CDR1 and CDR2: ENHRY and SYGVKD. This CDR3 spans 14 amino acids. The CDR3 DNA reads as TGTGCCATCTCCGGCACTAGCGGGAGTGATGAGCAGTTCTTC. It yields the protein CAISGTSGSDEQFF.

This chain uses TRBV5-6 with TRBJ1-4; D gene unclear. The V gene's germline CDR1 is SGHDT and CDR2 YYEEEE. V was cut by 0 bases and J by 7 bases, with 10 bases left in between. The CDR3 runs 14 residues. Written as DNA, the CDR3 is TGTGCCAGCAGCTTGGGTGGATTGGCTGAAAAACTGTTTTTT. Protein product: CASSLGGLAEKLFF.

The rearrangement uses TRBV9 and TRBJ2-5; D may be TRBD1 or TRBD2 (6 bases each). This CDR3 is built from 15 residues. V lost 0 bases to trimming and J lost 1 base, with 10 bases between them. Germline V lookup: CDR1 SGDLS, CDR2 YYNGEE. The CDR3, as DNA: TGTGCCAGCAGCGTAGATCGGGGGCCCCAAGAGACCCAGTACTTC. Amino acids: CASSVDRGPQETQYF.

The gene calls are TRBV7-2 and TRBJ1-2, with D unresolved. This CDR3 contains 16 residues. Trimming removed 3 bases from V and 0 bases from J, with 14 bases in between. Germline V gene lookup returns CDR1 SGHTA and CDR2 FQGNSA. In DNA, the CDR3 is TGTGCCAGCAGCTTCACCTCCGGCAGATCTAACTATGGCTACACCTTC. As protein: CASSFTSGRSNYGYTF.

This clone is a singleton in its sample. This rearrangement joins TRBV7-9 to TRBJ2-4; D uncertain. CDR1 is SEHNR and CDR2 is FQNEAQ in the germline V gene (reference sequence). The CDR3 sequence is 15 residues long. V lost 6 bases and J 0 bases, leaving 12 bases between the germline ends. CDR3 region: CASSYEWKAKNIQYF. The CDR3 DNA is TGTGCCAGCAGTTACGAATGGAAAGCCAAAAACATTCAGTACTTC. Full variable domain (missing parts from reference TRBV7-9 and TRBJ2-4): DTGVSQNPRHKITKRGQNVTFRCDPISEHNRLYWYRQTLGQGPEFLTYFQNEAQLEKSRLLSDRFSAERPKGSFSTLEIQRTEQGDSAMYLCASSYEWKAKNIQYFGAGTRLSVL.

In this sample, this clone turned up a few times. The rearrangement joins TRBV30 to TRBJ1-1; tentative D call: TRBD1 (6 bases). The CDR3 extends over 14 amino acids. Trimming shortened V by 5 bases and J by 6 bases, and 19 bases separated the two germline ends. The germline V gene encodes CDR1 GTSNPN and CDR2 SVGIG (reference sequence). The CDR3 here is CAWVPAGAGAEAFF. The CDR3 DNA sequence: TGTGCCTGGGTACCGGCGGGGGCCGGGGCTGAAGCTTTCTTT.

The V call is TRBV4-1, the J call TRBJ2-7; 7 nucleotides agree with TRBD2. The germline gives CDR1 MGHRA, CDR2 YSYEKL. Unmatched junction bases numbered 7, after V lost 0 bases and J lost 2 bases. The CDR3 sequence is 16 residues long. CDR3 DNA: TGCGCCAGCAGCCAAGAAGGGGTGGGAGGGGCCTACGAGCAGTACTTC. Translating it yields CASSQEGVGGAYEQYF.

J is TRBJ2-1 and V is TRBV30, with 9 bases matching TRBD2. The germline gives CDR1 GTSNPN, CDR2 SVGIG (reference sequence). There are 15 residues in the CDR3. V trimming: 4 bases; J trimming: 4 bases; junction bases outside the gene matches: 8. The CDR3 bases are TGTGCCTGGACCGGTAGCGGGAGAGGATACAATGAGCAGTTCTTC. The encoded protein is CAWTGSGRGYNEQFF.

The rearrangement joins TRBV27 to TRBJ1-1, with D unresolved. The CDR3 contains 14 residues. The germline CDR1 and CDR2 sequences are MNHEY and SMNVEV (reference sequence). Trimming removed 3 bases from V and 5 bases from J, with 13 bases in between. The DNA for the CDR3 is TGTGCCAGCAGTTTGACCGAAATTGGGACTGAAGCTTTCTTT. Translating gives CASSLTEIGTEAFF.

This chain uses TRBV10-2 with TRBJ2-7, with 10 bases aligning to TRBD1. There are 18 residues in the CDR3. J was trimmed by 0 bases and V by 3 bases; bases with no gene match: 11. The germline V gene has CDR1 WSHSY and CDR2 SAAADI. CDR3 bases: TGCGCCAGCAGTGAACGCGGGACAGGGGAAGCTCTCTCCTACGAGCAGTACTTC. Translating it yields CASSERGTGEALSYEQYF.

This chain links TRBV7-9 with TRBJ2-7; the D gene is possibly TRBD1 (6 bases). Germline CDR1 reads SEHNR; CDR2 reads FQNEAQ (reference sequence). V was clipped by 0 bases and J by 1 base, with 16 bases between them. The CDR3 length is 17 residues. The CDR3 nucleotides read TGTGCCAGCAGCTTAGCTCCCGGGCAGGGGCTGTCCTACGAGCAGTACTTC. Its protein is CASSLAPGQGLSYEQYF.

This chain joins TRBV6-5 and TRBJ1-4; a possible D gene is TRBD1 (6 bases). Germline CDR1 and CDR2: MNHEY and SVGAGI. The CDR3 is 15 amino acids. With 2 bases removed from V and 9 bases from J, the gap between germline ends came to 16 bases. CDR3 sequence (DNA): TGTGCCAGCAGTTACCGGGCAGGGGACGGTAAAAAACTGTTTTTT. This translates into CASSYRAGDGKKLFF.

In its sample, this clone was seen a few times. V is TRBV11-2 and J is TRBJ1-1, with D perhaps TRBD1 (5 bases). Germline loops: CDR1 SGHAT, CDR2 FQNNGV. This CDR3 contains 14 residues. The V end lost 5 bases, the J end lost 5 bases, and 15 bases lay between the germline ends. CDR3 sequence (DNA): TGTGCCAGCAGCCCGTCCAGGGCGGAAACTGAAGCTTTCTTT. This codes for CASSPSRAETEAFF.

The V gene is TRBV10-3, the J gene TRBJ2-5; no clear D gene. This CDR3 region has 13 residues. Germline V lookup: CDR1 ENHRY, CDR2 SYGVKD. V lost 3 bases and J lost 2, with 7 bases in between. The DNA for the CDR3 is TGTGCCATCAGTGACGTGACTCAAGAGACCCAGTACTTC. This codes for CAISDVTQETQYF.

The rearrangement uses TRBV19 and TRBJ1-6, with D unclear. Germline CDR1 and CDR2: LNHDA and SQIVND (reference sequence). The CDR3 has 14 residues. Trimming removed 7 bases at V and 10 bases at J, with 17 bases between. The CDR3, as DNA: TGTGCCAGTACTTTAGCAGGCGGTGGATCACCCCTCCACTTT. Translated, it gives CASTLAGGGSPLHF. The full variable domain, rest sourced from reference TRBV19 and TRBJ1-6, is DGGITQSPKYLFRKEGQNVTLSCEQNLNHDAMYWYRQDPGQGLRLIYYSQIVNDFQKGDIAEGYSVSREKKESFPLTVTSAQKNPTAFYLCASTLAGGGSPLHFGNGTRLTVT.